Below, one T cell receptor beta chain is given with its context. The target antigen is unknown. This entry is derived from a study of cytomegalovirus exposure and HLA in healthy donors. PCR used 60 Vbeta primers and 13 Jbeta primers. TCRdb's table, derived via immunoSEQ multiplex PCR, lists solely in-frame clones and lacks some. The sample has approximately 200,000 clones, 80% to 85% seen once. Findings of the study overall: In all likelihood, a cluster of highly shared sequence variants was a sequencing artifact. According to the study, 160 or so TCR beta chains were cytomegalovirus-associated.

What was sequenced was PBMCs. The origin of this receptor is a woman under 30 in good health and CMV-seropositive.

The CDR3 spells CASSPAGGPEDTQYF. The CDR3 DNA reads TGTGCCAGCAGTCCAGCGGGGGGGCCGGAAGATACGCAGTATTTT. The chain recombines TRBV4-2 with TRBJ2-3; 10 bases align to TRBD2. V was clipped by 6 bases and J by 5 bases; unmatched bases: 8. Germline CDR1 is LGHNA and CDR2 is YNFKEQ. The CDR3 is 15 residues long.